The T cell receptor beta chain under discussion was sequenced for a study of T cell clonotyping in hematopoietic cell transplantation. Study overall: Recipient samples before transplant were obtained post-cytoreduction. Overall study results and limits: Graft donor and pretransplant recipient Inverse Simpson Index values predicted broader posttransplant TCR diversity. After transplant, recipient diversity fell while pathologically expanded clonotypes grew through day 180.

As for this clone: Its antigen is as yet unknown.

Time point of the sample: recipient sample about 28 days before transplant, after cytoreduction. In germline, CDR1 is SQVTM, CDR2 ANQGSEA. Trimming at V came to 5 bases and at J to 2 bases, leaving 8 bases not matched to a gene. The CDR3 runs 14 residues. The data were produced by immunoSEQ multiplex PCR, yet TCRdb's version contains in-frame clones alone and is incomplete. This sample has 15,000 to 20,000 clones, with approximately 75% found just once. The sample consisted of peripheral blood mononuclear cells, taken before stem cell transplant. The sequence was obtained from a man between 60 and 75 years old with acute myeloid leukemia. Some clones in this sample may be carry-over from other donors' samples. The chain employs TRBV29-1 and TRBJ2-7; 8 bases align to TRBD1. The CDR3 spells CSVWGTGITYEQYF. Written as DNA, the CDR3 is TGCAGCGTTTGGGGGACAGGAATCACCTACGAGCAGTACTTC.